The next 20 T cell receptor beta chains were all read from a single sample in a study of blood T cell repertoires in COVID-19. Sequencing was performed with immunoSEQ multiplex PCR; in TCRdb, only in-frame clones are kept and a portion is missing. Here the sample spans roughly 350,000 clones, around 87% being singletons. Sequencing used peripheral blood. These receptors were taken from a woman aged 25 to 39 with COVID-19, enrolled during active disease.

The V gene is TRBV27, the J gene TRBJ2-1; unclear D gene. Germline V lookup: CDR1 MNHEY, CDR2 SMNVEV (reference sequence). The CDR3 runs to 16 residues. Trimming cost V 5 bases and J 3 bases, with 17 bases left between them. CDR3: CASSPIGAAVYNEQFF. The DNA of the CDR3 is TGTGCCAGCAGTCCCATCGGCGCGGCAGTCTACAATGAGCAGTTCTTC.

A note on this clone: This could be a read error, since a much larger clone is one nucleotide away. Other DNA sequences from this sample encode an identical CDR3 as well. The J gene is TRBJ2-7, the V gene TRBV10-3, with D perhaps TRBD2 (6 bases). Germline values: CDR1 ENHRY, CDR2 SYGVKD. This CDR3 is 12 amino acids long. V lost 6 bases and J 4 bases, leaving 10 bases between the germline ends. Written as DNA, the CDR3 is TGTGCCATCAGCGGGAGCTCTTACGAGCAGTACTTC. It codes for CAISGSSYEQYF.

The CDR3 DNA sequence: TGTGCCAGCAGTTGGGGGGACAGGGATACTGAAGCTTTCTTT. This gives the protein CASSWGDRDTEAFF. V is TRBV28 and J is TRBJ1-1; 9 nucleotides line up with TRBD1. Unmatched junction bases numbered 5, after V lost 4 bases and J lost 5 bases. The germline gives CDR1 MDHEN, CDR2 SYDVKM. This CDR3 region has 14 residues.

The rearrangement joins TRBV7-9 to TRBJ2-2; maybe TRBD1 (6 bases). Germline V lookup: CDR1 SEHNR, CDR2 FQNEAQ (reference sequence). Trimming pared 6 bases from V and 0 bases from J, leaving 14 bases between. The CDR3 contains 16 residues. The CDR3 protein is CASRLTGFTNTGELFF. The DNA of the CDR3 is TGTGCCAGCAGACTCACAGGGTTTACGAACACCGGGGAGCTGTTTTTT.

The chain couples TRBV27 to TRBJ2-2, with TRBD2 matching 8 bases. The CDR3 extends over 17 amino acids. Germline V gene data show CDR1 as MNHEY and CDR2 as SMNVEV (reference sequence). Germline trimming cut 8 bases from V and 0 bases from J; bases unmatched to any gene: 11. The CDR3 sequence: CASRKVAGRSNTGELFF. In nucleotides, the CDR3 is TGTGCCAGCCGAAAGGTAGCGGGACGCTCGAACACCGGGGAGCTGTTTTTT.

The table lists this clone with a few counts. The rearrangement uses TRBV24-1 and TRBJ2-1; TRBD2 aligns across 8 bases. The V segment lost 7 bases and the J segment 7 bases; nucleotides outside the gene matches: 11. Looked up from germline, CDR1 is KGHDR and CDR2 is SFDVKD. There are 15 residues in the CDR3. CDR3 bases: TGTGCCACCAGCAAGGGACTAGTCCCCAGTAATGAGCAGTTCTTC. It is translated as CATSKGLVPSNEQFF.

V usage is TRBV6-1 and J usage is TRBJ2-7; 10 nucleotides agree with TRBD2. The CDR3 runs 15 residues. The germline V gene has CDR1 MNHNS and CDR2 SASEGT. With 3 bases clipped from V and 3 bases from J, the junction kept 5 bases outside the gene matches. The CDR3 nucleotides read TGTGCCAGCAGTGATGAGTCTAGCGGGAGCTACGAGCAGTACTTC. It codes for CASSDESSGSYEQYF.

The rearrangement links TRBV5-5 to TRBJ1-1; D ambiguous. V lost 4 bases and J lost 4, with 17 bases in between. There are 15 residues in the CDR3. Germline V gives CDR1 SGHKS, CDR2 YYEKEE (reference sequence). This chain's CDR3 is CASSRATGWGTEAFF. CDR3 DNA: TGTGCCAGCAGCCGGGCGACGGGGTGGGGCACTGAAGCTTTCTTT.

The gene calls are TRBV4-2 and TRBJ2-7; the match to TRBD1 covers 7 bases. There are 13 residues in the CDR3. The germline CDR1 and CDR2 sequences are LGHNA and YNFKEQ. V trimming: 4 bases; J trimming: 5 bases; junction bases outside the gene matches: 5. This CDR3 is CASSLLTGDEQYF. CDR3 DNA sequence: TGTGCCAGCAGCCTCCTAACAGGGGACGAGCAGTACTTC.

This chain connects TRBV5-1 to TRBJ2-7; 9 nucleotides line up with TRBD1. The germline V gene encodes CDR1 SGHRS and CDR2 YFSETQ. This CDR3 is 14 amino acids long. The V and J ends lost 4 bases and 2 bases, in that order; junction bases with no gene match: 4. This CDR3 is CASSARQGAYEQYF. The CDR3 DNA reads as TGCGCCAGCAGCGCAAGACAGGGGGCCTACGAGCAGTACTTC.

This rearrangement joins TRBV27 to TRBJ2-1, with D hard to call. Per germline, CDR1 MNHEY and CDR2 SMNVEV (reference sequence). Trimming took off 0 bases at V and 8 bases at J, with 8 bases between the two ends. The CDR3 extends over 13 amino acids. CDR3 amino acids: CASSLSSLDEQFF. CDR3 sequence (DNA): TGTGCCAGCAGTTTATCTAGCCTGGATGAGCAGTTCTTC.

The J gene is TRBJ2-1, the V gene TRBV10-1; 11 nucleotides line up with TRBD2. CDR3 length equals 17 residues. Per germline, CDR1 WNHNN and CDR2 SYGVQD (reference sequence). The trim removed 2 bases at V and 4 bases at J, leaving 7 bases unmatched. The CDR3 region has the DNA TGCGCCAGCAGTGAGACCGTAGCGGGAGGGGTATACAATGAGCAGTTCTTC. It yields the protein CASSETVAGGVYNEQFF.

This chain joins TRBV5-1 and TRBJ2-7; 13 bases match TRBD2. The V gene's germline CDR1 is SGHRS and CDR2 YFSETQ. The CDR3 contains 19 residues. With V trimmed by 4 bases and J by 5 bases, 18 bases remained unmatched. The CDR3 DNA follows: TGCGCCAGCAGCCACCCCCGGAGACTAGCGGGAGGTTCTCGCGACGAGCAGTACTTC. This codes for CASSHPRRLAGGSRDEQYF. Variable domain in full (rest from reference TRBV5-1 and TRBJ2-7): KAGVTQTPRYLIKTRGQQVTLSCSPISGHRSVSWYQQTPGQGLQFLFEYFSETQRNKGNFPGRFSGRQFSNSRSEMNVSTLELGDSALYLCASSHPRRLAGGSRDEQYFGPGTRLTVT.

The rearrangement joins TRBV9 to TRBJ1-1; 7 nucleotides align to TRBD1. The CDR3 has 17 residues. The V segment lost 5 bases and the J segment 0 bases; nucleotides outside the gene matches: 13. Germline V gene data show CDR1 as SGDLS and CDR2 as YYNGEE. CDR3 DNA sequence: TGTGCCAGCAGTTCTGCCGGGACAGTGGGCATGAACACTGAAGCTTTCTTT. It yields the protein CASSSAGTVGMNTEAFF.

The chain links TRBV4-1 to TRBJ2-2; tentative D call: TRBD1 (5 bases). Trimming stripped 1 base from V and 6 bases from J, with 12 bases between. This CDR3 has 15 amino acids. The germline V gene has CDR1 MGHRA and CDR2 YSYEKL. The CDR3 DNA sequence: TGCGCCAGCAGCCAAGGCTCCAGGGCGGCCGGGGAGCTGTTTTTT. It is translated as CASSQGSRAAGELFF.

This clone is a singleton in its sample. V usage is TRBV10-3 and J usage is TRBJ2-5; 12 bases are shared with TRBD1. The germline V gene has CDR1 ENHRY and CDR2 SYGVKD. The CDR3 sequence is 15 residues long. J was trimmed by 3 bases and V by 10 bases; bases with no gene match: 9. The DNA for the CDR3 is TGTGCCACAGGGACAGGGGGCGGAATGGAAGAGACCCAGTACTTC. Translated: CATGTGGGMEETQYF.

This chain uses TRBV6-5 with TRBJ1-4; a possible D gene is TRBD1 (6 bases). The V end lost 8 bases, the J end lost 2 bases, and 12 bases lay between the germline ends. CDR3 length: 14 residues. In germline, CDR1 is MNHEY, CDR2 SVGAGI. CDR3 DNA: TGTGCCAGCGAGACAGGTGGGACTAATGAAAAACTGTTTTTT. It translates to CASETGGTNEKLFF.

This chain uses TRBV28 with TRBJ1-2; possible D gene TRBD1, 5 bases. Trimming removed 6 bases from V and 5 bases from J, with 10 bases in between. The CDR3 has 12 residues. Germline CDR1 reads MDHEN; CDR2 reads SYDVKM. The CDR3 region is CASSLQVYGYTF. For the CDR3, the DNA is TGTGCCAGCAGCCTACAGGTTTATGGCTACACCTTC.

This chain links TRBV5-1 with TRBJ2-5; 9 bases map to TRBD2. The CDR3 loop spans 17 amino acids. V shed 3 bases, J shed 2 bases, and the junction held 11 bases outside the gene matches. Germline CDR1 reads SGHRS; CDR2 reads YFSETQ. DNA of the CDR3: TGCGCCAGCAGCTCACAAACGACTAGCGGCTCTCAAGAGACCCAGTACTTC. Its protein product is CASSSQTTSGSQETQYF.

The chain carries TRBV7-6 and TRBJ2-7; 8 nucleotides align to TRBD2. This CDR3 contains 17 residues. Germline V lookup: CDR1 SGHVS, CDR2 FNYEAQ. Germline trimming cut 4 bases from V and 1 base from J; bases unmatched to any gene: 12. CDR3 sequence: CASSSIGGVKGSYEQYF. In DNA, the CDR3 is TGTGCCAGCAGCTCCATCGGGGGGGTGAAGGGGTCCTACGAGCAGTACTTC.